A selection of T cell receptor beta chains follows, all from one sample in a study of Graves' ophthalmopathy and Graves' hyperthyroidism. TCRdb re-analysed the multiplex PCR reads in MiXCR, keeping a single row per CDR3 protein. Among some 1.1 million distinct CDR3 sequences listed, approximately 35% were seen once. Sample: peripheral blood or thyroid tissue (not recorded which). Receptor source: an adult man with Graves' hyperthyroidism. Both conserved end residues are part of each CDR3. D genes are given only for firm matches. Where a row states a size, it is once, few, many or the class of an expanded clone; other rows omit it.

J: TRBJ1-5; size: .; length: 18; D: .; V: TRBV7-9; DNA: .; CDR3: CANLLCASSALARQPQHF
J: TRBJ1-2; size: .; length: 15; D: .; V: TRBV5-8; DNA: TGTGCCAGCAGCTCAACAGGGAGGGTTCTTGGTGGCTACACCTTC; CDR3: CASSSTGRVLGGYTF
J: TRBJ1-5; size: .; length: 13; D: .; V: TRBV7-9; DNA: TGCGCCAGCAGCCGCAGGGTAAGGCAGCCCCAGCATTTT; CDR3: CASSRRVRQPQHF
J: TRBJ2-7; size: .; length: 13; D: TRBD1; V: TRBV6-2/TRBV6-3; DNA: TGTGCCAGCAAAGGGGACAGAGGGTACGAGCAGTACTTC; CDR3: CASKGDRGYEQYF
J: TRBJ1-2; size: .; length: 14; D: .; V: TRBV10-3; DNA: TGTGCCATCAGTGATCCGGACAAGGTGTCTGGCTACACCTTC; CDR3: CAISDPDKVSGYTF
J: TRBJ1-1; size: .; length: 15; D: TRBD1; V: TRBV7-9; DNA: TGTGCCAGCAGCCCTTCAGGGGGGTGGGGCACTGAAGCTTTCTTT; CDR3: CASSPSGGWGTEAFF
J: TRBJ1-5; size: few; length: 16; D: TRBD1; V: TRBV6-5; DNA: TGTGCCAGCAGTCCCCGGGACAGGGGACGCAATCAGCCCCAGCATTTT; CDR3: CASSPRDRGRNQPQHF
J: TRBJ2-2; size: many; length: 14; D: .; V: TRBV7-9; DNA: TGTGCCAGCAGCTTAAGCACACTCCACGGGGAGCTGTTTTTT; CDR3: CASSLSTLHGELFF
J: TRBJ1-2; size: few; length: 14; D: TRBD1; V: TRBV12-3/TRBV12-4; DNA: TGTGCCACCTTAGACCGGGACAGGGTGAATGGCTACACCTTC; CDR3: CATLDRDRVNGYTF
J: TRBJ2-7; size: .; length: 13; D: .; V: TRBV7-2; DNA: TGTGCCAGCACCCTTAAGGCTGCCTACGAGCAGTACTTC; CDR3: CASTLKAAYEQYF
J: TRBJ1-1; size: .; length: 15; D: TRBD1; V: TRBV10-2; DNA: TGCGCCAGCAGTGAGTCTACAGGGGGTGGCACTGAAGCTTTCTTT; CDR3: CASSESTGGGTEAFF
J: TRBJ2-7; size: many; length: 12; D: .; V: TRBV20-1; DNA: TGCAGTGCTAGTTCCGGGGGCTACGAGCAGTACTTC; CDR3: CSASSGGYEQYF
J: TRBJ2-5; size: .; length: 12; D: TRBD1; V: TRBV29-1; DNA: TGCAGCGTTGAGTCACAGGGGGCGCCCCAGTACTTC; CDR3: CSVESQGAPQYF
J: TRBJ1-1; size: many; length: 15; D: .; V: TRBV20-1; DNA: TGCAGTGCTCCCTCGTCCGACAGGACGAACACTGAAGCTTTCTTT; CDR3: CSAPSSDRTNTEAFF
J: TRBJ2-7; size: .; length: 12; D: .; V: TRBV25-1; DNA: TGTGCTAGAATCGTAGGTCTCTCCGAGCAGTACTTC; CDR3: CARIVGLSEQYF
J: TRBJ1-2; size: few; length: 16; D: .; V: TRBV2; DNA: TGTGCCAGCAGTGGCGGGCCAGTCGTCCCCACGGGTGGCTACACCTTC; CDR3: CASSGGPVVPTGGYTF
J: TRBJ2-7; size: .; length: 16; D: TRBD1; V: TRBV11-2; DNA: TGTGCCAGCAGCACGCCGGGACAGGGGGTTCCCTACGAGCAGTACTTC; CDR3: CASSTPGQGVPYEQYF
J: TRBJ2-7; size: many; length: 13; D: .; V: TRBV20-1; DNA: TGCAGTGCCAACCCAGGGAGGTTAGGCGAGCAGTACTTC; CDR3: CSANPGRLGEQYF
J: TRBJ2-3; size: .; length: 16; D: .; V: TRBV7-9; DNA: TGTGCCAGCAGCTTAGAAACAGCCGGCGGGACAGATACGCAGTATTTT; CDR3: CASSLETAGGTDTQYF
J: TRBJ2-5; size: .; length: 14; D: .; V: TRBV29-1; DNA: TGCAGCAGCCAAGGACTCAGGTACCAAGAGACCCAGTACTTC; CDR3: CSSQGLRYQETQYF
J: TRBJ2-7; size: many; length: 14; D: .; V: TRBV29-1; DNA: TGCAGCGTTGAAGAGAGCGGGTCCGCAGGTTGGCAGTACTTC; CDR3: CSVEESGSAGWQYF
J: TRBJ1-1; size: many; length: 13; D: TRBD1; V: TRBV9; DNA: TGTGCCAGCAGCGCCACGACAGGGTGGATGGCTTTCTTT; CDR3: CASSATTGWMAFF
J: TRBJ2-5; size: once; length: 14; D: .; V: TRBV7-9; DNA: TGTGCCAGCAGCCGGACAGCCCCAAGTGAGACCCAGTACTTC; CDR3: CASSRTAPSETQYF
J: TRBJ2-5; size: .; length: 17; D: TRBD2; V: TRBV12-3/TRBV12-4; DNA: TGTGCCAGCAGGGATACTACTAGCGGGAGGGCCCAAGAGACCCAGTACTTC; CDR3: CASRDTTSGRAQETQYF
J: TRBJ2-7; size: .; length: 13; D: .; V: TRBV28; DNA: TGTGCCAGCAGTTTATTACACCCTTACGAGCAGTACTTC; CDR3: CASSLLHPYEQYF
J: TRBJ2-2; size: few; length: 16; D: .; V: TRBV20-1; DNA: TGCAGTGCTCGGGCGTTCGTGGGGAGAAACACCGGGGAGCTGTTTTTT; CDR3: CSARAFVGRNTGELFF
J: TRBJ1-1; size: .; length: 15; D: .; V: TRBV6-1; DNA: TGTGCCAGCAGTCCAATACTCGGGGCGAACACTGAAGCTTTCTTT; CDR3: CASSPILGANTEAFF
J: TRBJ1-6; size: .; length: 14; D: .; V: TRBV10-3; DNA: TGTGCCATCAGTGACGGACGATCAGGTTCACCCCTCCACTTT; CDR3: CAISDGRSGSPLHF
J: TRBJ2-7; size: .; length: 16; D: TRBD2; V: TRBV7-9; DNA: TGTGCCAGCAGCTCTTGGACTAGCGGGGGGATTTACGAGCAGTACTTC; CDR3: CASSSWTSGGIYEQYF
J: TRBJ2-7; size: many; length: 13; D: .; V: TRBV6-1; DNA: TGTGCCAGCAGTGCGGCCAGTTCCTACGAGCAGTACTTC; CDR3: CASSAASSYEQYF
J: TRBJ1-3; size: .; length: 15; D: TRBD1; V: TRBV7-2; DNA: TGTGCCAGCAGCGGGACAGGGACCTATGGAAACACCATATATTTT; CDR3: CASSGTGTYGNTIYF
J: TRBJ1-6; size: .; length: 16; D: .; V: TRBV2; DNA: TGTGCCAGCAGCCTTACTTCAGGCGGAATTTCGCCACCCCTCCACTTT; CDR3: CASSLTSGGISPPLHF
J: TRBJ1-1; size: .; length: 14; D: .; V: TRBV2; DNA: TGTGCCAGCAGTGGTGGGGGATCAGACACTGAAGCTTTCTTT; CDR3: CASSGGGSDTEAFF
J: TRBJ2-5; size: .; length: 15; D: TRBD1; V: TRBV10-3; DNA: TGTGCCATCAGTGCTTACAGGGGGATGATGGAGACCCAGTACTTC; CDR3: CAISAYRGMMETQYF
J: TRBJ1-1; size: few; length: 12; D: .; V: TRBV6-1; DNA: TGTGCCAGCAGTGAATTTGGGTCTGAAGCTTTCTTT; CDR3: CASSEFGSEAFF
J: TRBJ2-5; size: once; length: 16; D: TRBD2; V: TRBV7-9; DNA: TGTGCCAGCAGCCGAGGGACTAGCGGTTACCAAGAGACCCAGTACTTC; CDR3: CASSRGTSGYQETQYF
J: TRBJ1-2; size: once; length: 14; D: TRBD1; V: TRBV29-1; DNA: TGCAGCGTTGATGGCGCGGGACAGGCTTATGGCTACACCTTC; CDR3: CSVDGAGQAYGYTF
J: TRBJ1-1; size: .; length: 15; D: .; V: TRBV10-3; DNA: TGTGCCATCAGTGAGTCGACTTGGCGGAACTATGAAGCTTTCTTT; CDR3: CAISESTWRNYEAFF
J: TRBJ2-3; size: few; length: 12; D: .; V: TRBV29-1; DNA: TGCAGCGTGATAGGGCTGGGAGATACGCAGTATTTT; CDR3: CSVIGLGDTQYF
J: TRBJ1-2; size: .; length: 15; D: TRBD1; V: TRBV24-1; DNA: TGTGCCACCAGTGATTGGGGACAGGGCGGGGATGGCTACACCTTC; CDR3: CATSDWGQGGDGYTF
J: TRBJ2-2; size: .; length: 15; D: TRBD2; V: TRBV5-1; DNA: TGCGCCAGCAGCAGCGTAGCGGGAGTCACCGGGGAGCTGTTTTTT; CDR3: CASSSVAGVTGELFF
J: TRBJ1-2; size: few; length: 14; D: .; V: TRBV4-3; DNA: TGCGCCAGCAGCCGGACGTCGGGAGACTATGGCTACACCTTC; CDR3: CASSRTSGDYGYTF
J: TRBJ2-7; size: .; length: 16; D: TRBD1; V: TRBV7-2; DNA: TGTGCCAGCAGCTTAAGGTGGGCCAGGGGGACCTACGAGCAGTACTTC; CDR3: CASSLRWARGTYEQYF
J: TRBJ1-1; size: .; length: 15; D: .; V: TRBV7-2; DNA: TGTGCCAGCAGCCCCGTGCAGGGGACTAGTACTGAAGCTTTCTTT; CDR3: CASSPVQGTSTEAFF
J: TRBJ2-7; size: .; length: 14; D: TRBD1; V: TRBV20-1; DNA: TGCAGTGCTAGATTGGGGACAGGCACCTACGAGCAGTACTTC; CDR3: CSARLGTGTYEQYF
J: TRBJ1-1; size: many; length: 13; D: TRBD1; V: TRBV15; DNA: TGTGCCACCAGCGGTGACAGGGTCACTGAAGCTTTCTTT; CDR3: CATSGDRVTEAFF
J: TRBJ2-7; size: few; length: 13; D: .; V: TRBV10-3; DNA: TGTGCCAGCAGAAATTCCCATTCCTACGAGCAGTACTTC; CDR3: CASRNSHSYEQYF
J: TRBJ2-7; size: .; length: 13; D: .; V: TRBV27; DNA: TGTGCCAGCAGCACAGGACTGATCTACGAGCAGTACTTC; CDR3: CASSTGLIYEQYF
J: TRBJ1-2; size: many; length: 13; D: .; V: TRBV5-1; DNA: TGCGCCAGCAGCCACGGGACTGACTATGGCTACACCTTC; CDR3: CASSHGTDYGYTF
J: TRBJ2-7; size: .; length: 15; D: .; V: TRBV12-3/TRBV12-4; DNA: TGTGCCAGCAGTCTCAGGACAGTTCAGTCCTACGAGCAGTACTTC; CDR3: CASSLRTVQSYEQYF
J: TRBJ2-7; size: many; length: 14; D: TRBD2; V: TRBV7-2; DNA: TGTGCCAGCAGACGGACTAGCGGGATCTACGAGCAGTACTTC; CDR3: CASRRTSGIYEQYF
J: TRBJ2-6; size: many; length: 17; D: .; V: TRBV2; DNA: TGTGCCAGCAGTCTCCTCGCGGGGTTCAATGGGGCCAACGTCCTGACTTTC; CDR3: CASSLLAGFNGANVLTF